The clone carrying this TCR beta chain was found once. The entry originates in a study of blood T cell repertoires in COVID-19. The protocol was immunoSEQ multiplex PCR, while the TCRdb copy is restricted to in-frame clones and leaves out a portion. The sample contains approximately 190,000 clones, roughly 86% of which appear only once. The CDR3 sequence is 14 residues long. CDR1 is LNHDA, CDR2 SQIVND, per germline (reference sequence). V lost 10 bases, J lost 3 bases, and 18 bases lay in between. This clonotype was obtained from a woman between 70 and 85 years old with active or convalescent COVID-19. J is TRBJ1-2 and V is TRBV19; maybe TRBD1 (5 bases). The sequenced sample was peripheral blood. The CDR3 here is CATSGSRGDYGYTF. In nucleotides, the CDR3 is TGTGCCACCTCAGGGTCCCGTGGAGACTATGGCTACACCTTC.